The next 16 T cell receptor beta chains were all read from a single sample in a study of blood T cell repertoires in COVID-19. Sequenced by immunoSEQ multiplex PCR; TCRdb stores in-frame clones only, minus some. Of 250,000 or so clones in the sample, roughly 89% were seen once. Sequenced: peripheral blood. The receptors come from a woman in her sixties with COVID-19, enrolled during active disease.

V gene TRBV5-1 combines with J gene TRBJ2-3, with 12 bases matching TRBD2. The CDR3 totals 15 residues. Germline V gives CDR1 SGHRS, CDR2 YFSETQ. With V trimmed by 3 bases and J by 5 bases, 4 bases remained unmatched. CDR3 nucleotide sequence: TGCGCCAGCAGCTCACTAGCGGGGGGCGGAGATACGCAGTATTTT. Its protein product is CASSSLAGGGDTQYF.

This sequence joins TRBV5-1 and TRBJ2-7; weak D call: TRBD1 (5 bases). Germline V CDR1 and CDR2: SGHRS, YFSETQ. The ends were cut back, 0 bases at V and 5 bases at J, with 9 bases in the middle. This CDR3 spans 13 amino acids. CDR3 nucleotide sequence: TGCGCCAGCAGCTTGGCGGTGGACAACGAGCAGTACTTC. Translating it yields CASSLAVDNEQYF.

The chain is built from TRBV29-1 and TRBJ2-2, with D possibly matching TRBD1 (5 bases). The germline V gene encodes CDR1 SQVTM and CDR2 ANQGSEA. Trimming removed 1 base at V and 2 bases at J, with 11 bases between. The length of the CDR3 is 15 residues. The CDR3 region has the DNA TGCAGCGTTGAAGTTTGGCAGGGAAACACCGGGGAGCTGTTTTTT. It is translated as CSVEVWQGNTGELFF.

CDR3 protein: CASSQRQDKNTEAFF. CDR3 nucleotide sequence: TGCGCCAGCAGTCAAAGGCAGGACAAGAACACTGAAGCTTTCTTT. The chain combines TRBV23-1 with TRBJ1-1, with a tentative D call TRBD1 (5 bases). TRBV23-1 is annotated as an ORF whose role is uncertain. V lost 2 bases and J 1 base, leaving 11 bases between the germline ends. The CDR3 contains 15 residues.

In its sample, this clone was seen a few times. The CDR3 DNA follows: TGTGCCAGCAGCCAAAATACGTGGAGACAGGGGGCGCGGAGCTATGGCTACACCTTC. It specifies CASSQNTWRQGARSYGYTF. The rearrangement uses TRBV3-1 (or the pseudogene TRBV3-2) and TRBJ1-2; TRBD1 aligns across 10 bases. V gave up 2 bases and J gave up 4 bases; unmatched junction bases: 16. In germline, CDR1 is LGHDT, CDR2 YNNKEL (reference sequence). CDR3 size: 19 residues.

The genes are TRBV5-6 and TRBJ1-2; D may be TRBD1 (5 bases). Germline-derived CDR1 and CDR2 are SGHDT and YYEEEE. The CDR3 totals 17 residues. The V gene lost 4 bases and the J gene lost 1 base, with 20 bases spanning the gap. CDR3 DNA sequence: TGTGCCAGCAGCCCGGTCTCCCGGGGGGTTTATAACTATGGCTACACCTTC. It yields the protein CASSPVSRGVYNYGYTF.

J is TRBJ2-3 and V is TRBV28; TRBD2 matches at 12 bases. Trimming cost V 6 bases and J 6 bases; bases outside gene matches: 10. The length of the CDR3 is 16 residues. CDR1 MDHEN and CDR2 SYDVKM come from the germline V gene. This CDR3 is CASSPLAGGLRDTQYF. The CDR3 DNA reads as TGTGCCAGCAGCCCCCTAGCGGGGGGGCTTAGGGATACGCAGTATTTT. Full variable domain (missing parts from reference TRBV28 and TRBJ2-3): DVKVTQSSRYLVKRTGEKVFLECVQDMDHENMFWYRQDPGLGLRLIYFSYDVKMKEKGDIPEGYSVSREKKERFSLILESASTNQTSMYLCASSPLAGGLRDTQYFGPGTRLTVL.

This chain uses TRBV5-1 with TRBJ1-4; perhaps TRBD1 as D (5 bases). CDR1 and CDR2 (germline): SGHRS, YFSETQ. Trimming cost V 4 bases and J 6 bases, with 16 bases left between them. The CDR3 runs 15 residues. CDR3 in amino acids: CASSTFGRGDEKLFF. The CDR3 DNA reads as TGCGCCAGCAGCACCTTCGGACGGGGGGATGAAAAACTGTTTTTT. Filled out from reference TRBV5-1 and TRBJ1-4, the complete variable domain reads KAGVTQTPRYLIKTRGQQVTLSCSPISGHRSVSWYQQTPGQGLQFLFEYFSETQRNKGNFPGRFSGRQFSNSRSEMNVSTLELGDSALYLCASSTFGRGDEKLFFGSGTQLSVL.

This chain's CDR3 is CASSQASGGANEQFF. In nucleotides, the CDR3 is TGCGCCAGCAGCCAAGCTAGCGGGGGGGCCAATGAGCAGTTCTTC. The chain recombines TRBV4-1 with TRBJ2-1, with 12 bases matching TRBD2. This CDR3 contains 15 residues. Per germline, CDR1 MGHRA and CDR2 YSYEKL. The ends lost 1 base at V and 6 bases at J; junction bases unmatched: 1.

The CDR3: CASEVWFNQPQHF. The CDR3 DNA is TGCGCCAGCGAGGTGTGGTTCAATCAGCCCCAGCATTTT. This rearrangement joins TRBV10-1 to TRBJ1-5; unclear D gene. The germline CDR1 and CDR2 sequences are WNHNN and SYGVQD (reference sequence). This CDR3 is built from 13 residues. V gave up 8 bases and J gave up 3 bases, with 11 bases separating them.

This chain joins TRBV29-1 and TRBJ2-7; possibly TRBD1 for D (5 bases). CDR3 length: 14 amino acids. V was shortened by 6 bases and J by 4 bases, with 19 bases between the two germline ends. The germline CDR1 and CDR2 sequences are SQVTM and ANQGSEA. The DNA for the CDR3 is TGCAGCGTGGCAGTGCAGGGTTTATTTTACGAGCAGTACTTC. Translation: CSVAVQGLFYEQYF.

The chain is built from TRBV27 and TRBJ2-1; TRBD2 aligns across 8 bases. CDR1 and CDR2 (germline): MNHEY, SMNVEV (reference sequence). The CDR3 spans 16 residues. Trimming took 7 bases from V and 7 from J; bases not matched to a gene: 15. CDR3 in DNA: TGTGCCAGCATCCCGAGGGCGGGGGGCCTGGAGAATGAGCAGTTCTTC. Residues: CASIPRAGGLENEQFF.

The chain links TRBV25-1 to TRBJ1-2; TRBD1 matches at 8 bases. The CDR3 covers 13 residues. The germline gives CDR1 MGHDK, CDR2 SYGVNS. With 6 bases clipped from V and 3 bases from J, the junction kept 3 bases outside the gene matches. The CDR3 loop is CASRQGQDYGYTF. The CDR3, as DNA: TGTGCCAGCAGACAGGGACAGGACTATGGCTACACCTTC.

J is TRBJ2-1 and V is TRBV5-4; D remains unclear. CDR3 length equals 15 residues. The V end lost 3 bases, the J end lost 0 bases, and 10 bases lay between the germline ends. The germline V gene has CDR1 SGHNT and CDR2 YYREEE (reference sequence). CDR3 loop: CASSSALSSYNEQFF. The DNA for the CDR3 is TGTGCCAGCAGCTCTGCCCTGAGCTCCTACAATGAGCAGTTCTTC.

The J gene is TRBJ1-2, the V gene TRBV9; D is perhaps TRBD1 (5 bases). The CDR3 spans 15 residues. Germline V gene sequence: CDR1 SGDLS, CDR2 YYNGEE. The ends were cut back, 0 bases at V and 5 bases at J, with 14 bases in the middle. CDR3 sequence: CASSVAAGGLYGYTF. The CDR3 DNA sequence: TGTGCCAGCAGCGTAGCGGCGGGGGGTCTTTATGGCTACACCTTC.

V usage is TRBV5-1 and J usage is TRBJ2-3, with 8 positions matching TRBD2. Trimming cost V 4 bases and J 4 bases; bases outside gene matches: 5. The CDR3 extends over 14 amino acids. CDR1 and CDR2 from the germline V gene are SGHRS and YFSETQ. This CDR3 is CASSPGGGADTQYF. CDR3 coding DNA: TGCGCCAGCAGCCCGGGGGGGGGCGCAGATACGCAGTATTTT. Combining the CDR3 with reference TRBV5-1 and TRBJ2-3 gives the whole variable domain KAGVTQTPRYLIKTRGQQVTLSCSPISGHRSVSWYQQTPGQGLQFLFEYFSETQRNKGNFPGRFSGRQFSNSRSEMNVSTLELGDSALYLCASSPGGGADTQYFGPGTRLTVL.